This is a list of T cell receptor beta chains from one sample in a study of radiotherapy plus CTLA-4 blockade in lung cancer. Some clones are missing from TCRdb's copy, which holds only in-frame ones; the method was immunoSEQ multiplex PCR. The table includes 30,000 to 35,000 clones, approximately 70% detected once. The input for sequencing was peripheral blood, taken from a patient treated with radiotherapy plus ipilimumab. These TCRs come from a human donor with non-small cell lung cancer who had stable disease on radiotherapy plus ipilimumab. CDR3s leave out the opening cysteine and the closing phenylalanine or tryptophan.

v_gene: TRBV9
j_gene: TRBJ2-1
len: 12
CDR3aa: ASSVGPGGNEQF

v_gene: TRBV10-2
j_gene: TRBJ2-7
len: 12
CDR3aa: ASNPGQANYEQY

v_gene: TRBV12-5
j_gene: TRBJ1-1
len: 11
CDR3aa: AASGLLNTEAF

v_gene: TRBV7-2
j_gene: TRBJ2-7
len: 12
CDR3aa: ASSRAGSTYEQY

v_gene: TRBV7-2
j_gene: TRBJ1-5
len: 14
CDR3aa: ASSLASAGGNQPQH

v_gene: TRBV5-1
j_gene: TRBJ2-3
len: 12
CDR3aa: ASSLEGHADTQY

v_gene: TRBV19
j_gene: TRBJ2-7
len: 14
CDR3aa: ASSIERQAPPYEQY

v_gene: TRBV6-1
j_gene: TRBJ1-1
len: 12
CDR3aa: ASGGRGVETEAF

v_gene: TRBV2
j_gene: TRBJ1-5
len: 15
CDR3aa: ASSGDRGHPGNQPQH

v_gene: TRBV14
j_gene: TRBJ1-1
len: 11
CDR3aa: ASSQTANTEAF

v_gene: TRBV7-8
j_gene: TRBJ2-5
len: 15
CDR3aa: ASSPTGTSGSQETQY

v_gene: TRBV10-3
j_gene: TRBJ2-3
len: 12
CDR3aa: AIRGRTSTDTQY

v_gene: TRBV18
j_gene: TRBJ1-5
len: 12
CDR3aa: ASSPDRVGQPQH

v_gene: TRBV27
j_gene: TRBJ2-3
len: 14
CDR3aa: ASRGEGGRGTDTQY

v_gene: TRBV20-1
j_gene: TRBJ1-2
len: 9
CDR3aa: SAWGSRGYT

v_gene: TRBV7-9
j_gene: TRBJ2-7
len: 9
CDR3aa: ASSPSYEQY

v_gene: TRBV25-1
j_gene: TRBJ1-6
len: 14
CDR3aa: ASSDGGELYNSPLH

v_gene: TRBV28
j_gene: TRBJ2-7
len: 11
CDR3aa: ATQLAGVWEQY

v_gene: TRBV9
j_gene: TRBJ1-4
len: 12
CDR3aa: ASSGTSTNEKLF

v_gene: TRBV11-3
j_gene: TRBJ2-3
len: 12
CDR3aa: ASSFGTGSDTQY

v_gene: TRBV6-6
j_gene: TRBJ1-1
len: 13
CDR3aa: ASSWGTGGNTEAF

v_gene: TRBV7-7
j_gene: TRBJ2-7
len: 11
CDR3aa: ASSPTGPYEQY

v_gene: TRBV4-2
j_gene: TRBJ2-7
len: 15
CDR3aa: ASSQDGGLAGDYEQY

v_gene: TRBV7-7
j_gene: TRBJ2-5
len: 13
CDR3aa: ASSQGGGGQETQY

v_gene: TRBV19
j_gene: TRBJ2-1
len: 16
CDR3aa: ASSIGVLAAGSYNEQF

v_gene: TRBV9
j_gene: TRBJ1-1
len: 12
CDR3aa: ASSTITGKTEAF

v_gene: TRBV15
j_gene: TRBJ2-7
len: 13
CDR3aa: ATSRSDRGLDEQY

v_gene: TRBV7-3
j_gene: TRBJ2-7
len: 14
CDR3aa: ASSPAGGVSSYEQY

v_gene: TRBV7-2
j_gene: TRBJ1-2
len: 11
CDR3aa: ASRPTGTYGYT

v_gene: TRBV7-3
j_gene: TRBJ2-2
len: 13
CDR3aa: ASSFQGGDTGELF

v_gene: TRBV4-2
j_gene: TRBJ1-2
len: 13
CDR3aa: ASSQSLGAHLGYT

v_gene: TRBV11-2
j_gene: TRBJ2-2
len: 14
CDR3aa: ASSPSGGVNTGELF

v_gene: TRBV7-8
j_gene: TRBJ2-2
len: 14
CDR3aa: ASSLTAGGYTGELF

v_gene: TRBV6-4
j_gene: TRBJ2-6
len: 15
CDR3aa: ASSKSGLLSGANVLT

v_gene: TRBV27
j_gene: TRBJ2-7
len: 11
CDR3aa: ASSREEHYEQY

v_gene: TRBV5-4
j_gene: TRBJ2-3
len: 15
CDR3aa: ASRAPGLTSTTDTQY

v_gene: TRBV28
j_gene: TRBJ1-4
len: 13
CDR3aa: ASSSQEGSNEKLF

v_gene: TRBV6-5
j_gene: TRBJ1-2
len: 13
CDR3aa: ASSYQGAQSDGYT

v_gene: TRBV29-1
j_gene: TRBJ2-3
len: 14
CDR3aa: SVEYFGGRTTDTQY

v_gene: TRBV5-1
j_gene: TRBJ2-5
len: 14
CDR3aa: ASSLAPQGGVKTQY

v_gene: TRBV4-1
j_gene: TRBJ2-7
len: 13
CDR3aa: ASSQDSPPAYEQY

v_gene: TRBV6-6
j_gene: TRBJ2-5
len: 13
CDR3aa: ASSPLRDSQETQY

v_gene: TRBV19
j_gene: TRBJ1-2
len: 11
CDR3aa: ASSMTRGYGYT

v_gene: TRBV7-8
j_gene: TRBJ1-4
len: 11
CDR3aa: ASSARTREKLF

v_gene: TRBV5-1
j_gene: TRBJ2-1
len: 11
CDR3aa: ASSPRPNYEQF